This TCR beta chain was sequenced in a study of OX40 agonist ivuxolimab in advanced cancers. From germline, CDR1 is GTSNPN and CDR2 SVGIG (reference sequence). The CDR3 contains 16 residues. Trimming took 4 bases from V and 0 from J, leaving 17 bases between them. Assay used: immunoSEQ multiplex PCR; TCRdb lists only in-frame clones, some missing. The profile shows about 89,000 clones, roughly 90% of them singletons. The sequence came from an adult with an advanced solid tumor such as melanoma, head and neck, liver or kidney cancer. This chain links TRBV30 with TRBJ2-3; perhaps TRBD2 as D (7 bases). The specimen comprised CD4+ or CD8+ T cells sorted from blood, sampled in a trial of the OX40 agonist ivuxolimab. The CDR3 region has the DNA TGTGCCTGGACTTGGGGGGGCGGAGGTAGCACAGATACGCAGTATTTT. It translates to CAWTWGGGGSTDTQYF.